A selection of T cell receptor beta chains follows, all from one sample in a study of blood T cell repertoires in COVID-19. Produced via immunoSEQ multiplex PCR; TCRdb's table is partial and in-frame only. The sample holds approximately 65,000 clones; around 84% are singletons and the top ten take over 4%. Sequences were obtained from peripheral blood. All receptors derive from a man aged 50 to 60 with acute or convalescent COVID-19. CDR3s include the opening cysteine and the closing phenylalanine or tryptophan. Fields, in order: clone size, V gene, D gene, J gene, CDR3 DNA, CDR3 protein. D genes are given only for firm matches. Size is omitted from some rows. Given values are once, few, many or a class for expanded clones.

>-|TRBV9|TRBD1|TRBJ2-5
TGTGCCAGCAGCGGTCTTAAAGGACAGGTGCAAGAGACCCAGTACTTC
CASSGLKGQVQETQYF
>-|TRBV5-4|-|TRBJ2-2
TGTGCCAGCAGTCCACAGGTGGGCAACACCGGGGAGCTGTTTTTT
CASSPQVGNTGELFF
>-|TRBV30|-|TRBJ2-5
TGTGCCTGGAGTGTAGGGGTCGGGACCCAGTACTTC
CAWSVGVGTQYF
>-|TRBV13|-|TRBJ2-4
TGTGCCAGCAGCTTACAGGAGGACCAGAACATTCAGTACTTC
CASSLQEDQNIQYF
>-|TRBV10-3|-|TRBJ2-2
TGTGCCATCAGTGAGTCGGAACAGTACACCGGGGAGCTGTTTTTT
CAISESEQYTGELFF
>-|TRBV25-1|TRBD1|TRBJ1-4
TGTGCCAGCAGCGACGATAACGACAGGGGCGGGGAAAAACTGTTTTTT
CASSDDNDRGGEKLFF
>once|TRBV23-1|-|TRBJ1-4
TGCGCCAGCAGTCATGGGGGGGGTGAAAAACTGTTTTTT
CASSHGGGEKLFF
>once|TRBV9|TRBD2|TRBJ2-1
TGTGCCAGCAGCTTCCAGACCGGGACTAGCTCCTACAATGAGCAGTTCTTC
CASSFQTGTSSYNEQFF
>-|TRBV27|-|TRBJ1-2
TGTGCCAGCAGAGGATATAGCGGTGGGGGTCTCGGCTACACCTTC
CASRGYSGGGLGYTF
>once|TRBV2|TRBD1|TRBJ1-2
TGTGCCAGCAGACAGGGGGGTCCCTATGGCTACACCTTC
CASRQGGPYGYTF
>-|TRBV27|-|TRBJ2-1
TGTGCCAGCAGTTATCCGGCGGGTGAGCAGTTCTTC
CASSYPAGEQFF
>-|TRBV19|-|TRBJ1-6
TGTGCCTGCAAGAGGAGGGACCCAAATTCACCCCTCCACTTT
CACKRRDPNSPLHF
>-|TRBV5-4|TRBD1|TRBJ1-2
TGTGCCAGCAGCTTCGCCTTCGAGCAGGGGGCTAACTATGGCTACACCTTC
CASSFAFEQGANYGYTF
>once|TRBV4-1|TRBD1|TRBJ2-2
TGCGCCAGCAGCCAGCCCAGGGGGCAGAACACCGGGGAGCTGTTTTTT
CASSQPRGQNTGELFF
>-|TRBV2|-|TRBJ1-4
TGTGCCAGCACCCTGAGTGCAACTAATGAAAAACTGTTTTTT
CASTLSATNEKLFF
>-|TRBV18|-|TRBJ1-6
TGTGCCAGCTCACCATTCAAACCGAGCTCTACTAGTCATTCACCCCTCCACTTT
CASSPFKPSSTSHSPLHF
>-|TRBV2|-|TRBJ2-7
TGTGCCAGCCGACTAGCCTACGAGCAGTACTTC
CASRLAYEQYF
>once|TRBV14|TRBD1|TRBJ1-1
TGTGCCAGCAGCCAAGGGACAGGGGGCTTGGGGGCTTTCTTT
CASSQGTGGLGAFF
>-|TRBV19|-|TRBJ1-1
TGTGCCAGTAGTATCGCTGGGGCAAACACTGAAGCTTTCTTT
CASSIAGANTEAFF
>-|TRBV9|-|TRBJ2-1
TGTGCCAGCAGCCAGTCAGGAGGGGAACGAAAGTTCTTC
CASSQSGGERKFF
>-|TRBV4-1|-|TRBJ2-6
TGCGCCAGCAGCCAAGGTAGCCAAAGCTCTGGGGCCAACGTCCTGACTTTC
CASSQGSQSSGANVLTF
>-|TRBV29-1|TRBD1|TRBJ2-1
TGCAGCGGGCGGACAGGCGGGAATGAGCAGTTCTTC
CSGRTGGNEQFF
>-|TRBV6-1|-|TRBJ2-2
TGTGCCAGCAGTGACCCAGTCACCAACACCGGGGAGCTGTTTTTT
CASSDPVTNTGELFF